This TCR beta chain was recorded in a study of cytomegalovirus exposure and HLA in healthy donors. The overall study: There were around 390 genotyped donors. Of these, about 81% fell in the genetic ancestry cluster associated with self-reported Caucasian donors.

General observations from the study: Across donors, presence/absence analyses took sequencing depth to be roughly uniform.

Germline V gives CDR1 SGHVS, CDR2 FQNEAQ. V was cut by 5 bases and J by 5 bases, with 13 bases left in between. The CDR3 is made up of 15 amino acids. Details on this clone: Its specificity is not known.

The study ran its PCR with 60 Vbeta and 13 Jbeta primers. Produced via immunoSEQ multiplex PCR; TCRdb's table is partial and in-frame only. The table records roughly 150,000 clones, more than 75% of them present only once. Material for sequencing was PBMCs. The gene calls are TRBV7-8 and TRBJ1-6, with D tentatively TRBD1 (5 bases). This clonotype was obtained from a woman aged 35 to 49 in good health and CMV-seronegative. CDR3 DNA sequence: TGTGCCAGCAGCATCAAGGGGAAGAATAATTCACCCCTCCACTTT. Protein: CASSIKGKNNSPLHF.